The present TCR beta chain was sequenced within a study of blood T cell repertoires in COVID-19. Study details: The United States, Italy and Spain supplied acute and convalescent COVID-19 samples. PBMCs, B-cell-depleted T cells, or T cells provided the cDNA or gDNA that made up the material.

The method was immunoSEQ multiplex PCR; TCRdb's version includes in-frame clones alone and lacks a portion of them. Among hundreds of thousands of clones listed, roughly 87% were seen once. The germline V gene has CDR1 KGHSH and CDR2 LQKENI. The CDR3 is made up of 12 amino acids. V lost 6 bases and J lost 6; bases outside the gene matches: 4. The receptor was isolated from a human donor in a cohort sampled during active COVID-19. Sequenced: peripheral blood. V gene TRBV18 combines with J gene TRBJ1-1; 7 bases match TRBD1. The CDR3 sequence is CASSTGDAEAFF. The CDR3 DNA reads TGTGCCAGCTCCACAGGGGACGCTGAAGCTTTCTTT.